Below are 20 T cell receptor beta chains sequenced from a single sample in a study of lymphopenia after photon versus proton radiotherapy. Sequencing used immunoSEQ multiplex PCR; TCRdb keeps in-frame clones, though not all of them. The sample lists 45,000 to 65,000 clones, around 82% seen once, with around 30% in the top ten. Sequenced here: peripheral blood, sampled from a patient treated with photon-based radiotherapy. All receptors come from a man between 50 and 59 years old with gastric cancer.

This chain joins TRBV7-2 and TRBJ1-1, with a tentative D call TRBD1 (5 bases). The V end lost 4 bases, the J end lost 0 bases, and 9 bases lay between the germline ends. This CDR3 contains 14 residues. Per the germline V gene, CDR1 is SGHTA and CDR2 is FQGNSA. In DNA form, the CDR3 reads TGTGCCAGCAGCTCTGGGACGTTGAACACTGAAGCTTTCTTT. Protein: CASSSGTLNTEAFF. Drawing the rest from reference TRBV7-2 and TRBJ1-1, the complete variable domain is GAGVSQSPSNKVTEKGKDVELRCDPISGHTALYWYRQSLGQGLEFLIYFQGNSAPDKSGLPSDRFSAERTGGSVSTLTIQRTQQEDSAVYLCASSSGTLNTEAFFGQGTRLTVV.

This clone was counted a few times. V usage is TRBV10-3 and J usage is TRBJ1-4, with D unclear. Germline V gene sequence: CDR1 ENHRY, CDR2 SYGVKD. The CDR3 totals 13 residues. V shed 6 bases and J shed 3 bases, with 8 bases lying between them. In DNA form, the CDR3 reads TGTGCCATCAGCTACCGGTCTAATGAAAAACTGTTTTTT. Protein: CAISYRSNEKLFF.

The rearrangement links TRBV18 to TRBJ2-2, with D perhaps given as TRBD1 or TRBD2 (5 bases each). This CDR3 is built from 12 residues. The V end was cut by 4 bases, the J end by 5 bases, with 5 bases between. Germline V gives CDR1 KGHSH, CDR2 LQKENI. CDR3 protein: CASSRGTGELFF. For the CDR3, the DNA is TGTGCCAGCTCACGGGGGACCGGGGAGCTGTTTTTT. Drawing the rest from reference TRBV18 and TRBJ2-2, the complete variable domain is NAGVMQNPRHLVRRRGQEARLRCSPMKGHSHVYWYRQLPEEGLKFMVYLQKENIIDESGMPKERFSAEFPKEGPSILRIQQVVRGDSAAYFCASSRGTGELFFGEGSRLTVL.

Comment on this clone: Different DNA sequences within this sample yield the same CDR3. The rearrangement uses TRBV19 and TRBJ2-7; 10 nucleotides agree with TRBD1. Trimming cost V 7 bases and J 2 bases; bases outside gene matches: 2. The germline V gene has CDR1 LNHDA and CDR2 SQIVND (reference sequence). The CDR3 length is 13 residues. This chain's CDR3 is CASKGTGAYEQYF. As DNA, the CDR3 is TGTGCCAGTAAAGGGACAGGGGCCTACGAGCAGTACTTC. Using reference TRBV19 and TRBJ2-7 for the parts outside the CDR3, the full variable domain is DGGITQSPKYLFRKEGQNVTLSCEQNLNHDAMYWYRQDPGQGLRLIYYSQIVNDFQKGDIAEGYSVSREKKESFPLTVTSAQKNPTAFYLCASKGTGAYEQYFGPGTRLTVT.

This rearrangement joins TRBV14 to TRBJ2-7, with TRBD2 identical over 11 bases. With V trimmed by 9 bases and J by 3 bases, 10 bases remained unmatched. This CDR3 contains 15 residues. Germline assignment: CDR1 SGHDN and CDR2 FVKESK. The CDR3 protein is CARRGLAGGLYEQYF. CDR3 sequence (DNA): TGTGCCAGGCGAGGGCTAGCGGGAGGCCTCTACGAGCAGTACTTC. The whole variable domain, filled in from reference TRBV14 and TRBJ2-7, reads EAGVTQFPSHSVIEKGQTVTLRCDPISGHDNLYWYRRVMGKEIKFLLHFVKESKQDESGMPNNRFLAERTGGTYSTLKVQPAELEDSGVYFCARRGLAGGLYEQYFGPGTRLTVT.

The J gene is TRBJ2-7, the V gene TRBV11-2; D remains unclear. V shed 1 base and J shed 0 bases, with 13 bases lying between them. This CDR3 spans 16 amino acids. Germline V gene data show CDR1 as SGHAT and CDR2 as FQNNGV. CDR3 coding DNA: TGTGCCAGCAGCTTAGGTCATACTGGTAGCTCCTACGAGCAGTACTTC. As protein: CASSLGHTGSSYEQYF.

The chain combines TRBV5-1 with TRBJ2-3, with D possibly being TRBD2 (5 bases). The V and J ends lost 0 bases and 1 base respectively, with 15 bases between them. Germline V CDR1 and CDR2: SGHRS, YFSETQ. CDR3 length: 17 residues. The CDR3 loop reads CASSLDAVRAGTDTQYF. In nucleotides, the CDR3 is TGCGCCAGCAGCTTGGACGCCGTGCGGGCAGGCACAGATACGCAGTATTTT.

The V call is TRBV28, the J call TRBJ1-2; unclear D gene. The CDR3 sequence is 14 residues long. Deletions cut 6 bases from V and 5 bases from J, with 16 bases between. Germline CDR1 reads MDHEN; CDR2 reads SYDVKM. The CDR3 bases are TGTGCCAGCAGCATGGGCGAGGGAATATATGGCTACACCTTC. Translated: CASSMGEGIYGYTF.

The chain has TRBV7-9 and TRBJ1-1; D is unresolved. V was pared by 4 bases and J by 4 bases, with 13 bases between. Looked up from germline, CDR1 is SEHNR and CDR2 is FQNEAQ (reference sequence). The CDR3 is 14 amino acids. The DNA for the CDR3 is TGTGCCAGCAGCTCCCCATTCGGGCCCACTGAAGCTTTCTTT. Protein sequence: CASSSPFGPTEAFF.

The chain employs TRBV6-1 and TRBJ1-2; no clear D. V was shortened by 3 bases and J by 4 bases, with 9 bases between the two germline ends. The germline V gene encodes CDR1 MNHNS and CDR2 SASEGT. The CDR3 has 13 residues. The chain's CDR3 is CASSEGESYGYTF. CDR3 DNA: TGTGCCAGCAGTGAGGGAGAAAGCTATGGCTACACCTTC.

The V gene is TRBV11-3, the J gene TRBJ2-3; TRBD1 might be the D (5 bases). Germline lookup yields CDR1 SGHNT and CDR2 YENEEA. Trimming cost V 3 bases and J 4 bases, with 14 bases left between them. CDR3 length equals 15 residues. For the CDR3, the DNA is TGTGCCAGCAGCTTCGCTAGGCAGGGCCCAGATACGCAGTATTTT. This sequence encodes CASSFARQGPDTQYF.

The chain carries TRBV7-2 and TRBJ1-4; D is ambiguous. Germline CDR1 SGHTA, CDR2 FQGNSA. The CDR3 sequence is 14 residues long. The ends were cut back, 0 bases at V and 14 bases at J, with 16 bases in the middle. CDR3 residues: CASSLATSRAGLFF. CDR3 nucleotide sequence: TGTGCCAGCAGCTTAGCCACCTCGAGGGCCGGTCTGTTTTTT.

The chain combines TRBV11-2 with TRBJ2-7, with D possibly called TRBD1 or TRBD2 (5 bases each). Trimming stripped 0 bases from V and 4 bases from J, with 13 bases between. Germline values: CDR1 SGHAT, CDR2 FQNNGV. The CDR3 sequence is 15 residues long. The DNA for the CDR3 is TGTGCCAGCAGCTTAGAAGTGGGACCCCAATACGAGCAGTACTTC. Amino acids: CASSLEVGPQYEQYF.

The chain carries TRBV6-6 and TRBJ2-7; D is perhaps TRBD2 (5 bases). The CDR3 is 13 residues long. Deletions cut 6 bases from V and 6 bases from J, with 15 bases between. CDR1 and CDR2 (germline): MNHNY, SVGAGI (reference sequence). The CDR3 loop is CASSLSGESEQYF. DNA of the CDR3: TGTGCCAGCAGCCTATCCGGGGAGAGCGAGCAGTACTTC.

The V gene is TRBV21-1, the J gene TRBJ2-5; TRBD1, the table's D call, was not compared with the DNA. TRBV21-1 is a recognized pseudogene. CDR3 length: 19 residues. Here the CDR3 reads CASSKNPMRTGIFEETQYF. CDR3 in DNA: TGTGCCAGCAGCAAGAACCCGATGAGGACAGGGATTTTTGAAGAGACCCAGTACTTC.

The chain has TRBV5-4 and TRBJ2-1; 7 bases line up with TRBD2. CDR1 is SGHNT and CDR2 is YYREEE in the germline V gene (reference sequence). Losses at the gene ends were 4 bases for V and 4 bases for J; bases not matched to a gene: 11. This CDR3 region has 16 residues. The CDR3 protein is CASSAPGLPSYNEQFF. Written as DNA, the CDR3 is TGTGCCAGCAGCGCGCCGGGACTACCCTCTTACAATGAGCAGTTCTTC.

In its sample, this clone was seen once. The rearrangement uses TRBV28 and TRBJ1-3; no reliable D call. Looked up from germline, CDR1 is MDHEN and CDR2 is SYDVKM. V shed 3 bases and J shed 0 bases, with 6 bases lying between them. The CDR3 length is 14 residues. In DNA, the CDR3 is TGTGCCAGCAGTTTCCGTTACTCTGGAAACACCATATATTTT. Translation gives CASSFRYSGNTIYF.

The rearrangement joins TRBV4-2 to TRBJ2-7; D is perhaps TRBD2 (5 bases). CDR3 length equals 15 residues. V was pared by 0 bases and J by 7 bases, with 16 bases between. The germline gives CDR1 LGHNA, CDR2 YNFKEQ. The CDR3 DNA sequence: TGTGCCAGCAGCCAAGAGGCCCATCCGGACTTAGAGCAGTACTTC. Amino acid sequence: CASSQEAHPDLEQYF.

CDR3 sequence: CASSQEGQGKETQYF. CDR3 DNA: TGCGCCAGCAGCCAAGAGGGACAGGGGAAAGAGACCCAGTACTTC. This chain links TRBV4-3 with TRBJ2-5; 10 bases are a match to TRBD1. V gave up 0 bases and J gave up 3 bases; unmatched junction bases: 1. The germline CDR1 and CDR2 sequences are LGHNA and YSLEER. The CDR3 spans 15 residues.

This chain uses TRBV30 with TRBJ2-1; 9 bases are shared with TRBD1. CDR3 length: 14 amino acids. Germline CDR1 and CDR2: GTSNPN and SVGIG (reference sequence). Trimming took 0 bases from V and 8 from J; bases not matched to a gene: 5. The CDR3 protein is CAWSVGQGNDEQFF. CDR3 DNA: TGTGCCTGGAGTGTAGGACAGGGGAATGATGAGCAGTTCTTC.